Listed below are T cell receptor beta chains from one sample, sequenced in a study of CD8 T cells in ankylosing spondylitis. MiXCR was run by TCRdb on the 5' RACE reads, yielding one entry per CDR3 protein. The sample yields 150,000 to 200,000 distinct CDR3 sequences, around 13% seen once. Input material: blood, either unsorted or a sorted T cell fraction (not recorded which). Source of these receptors: a male donor with ankylosing spondylitis or in good health (not recorded which). Each CDR3 is given without its conserved first and last residue. Each record gives: clone size, CDR3 length, V gene, CDR3 protein. The size of a clone is reported for some rows only, either as once, few or many, or as a class for expanded clones.

size: NA; length: 15; V: TRBV7-9; CDR3: ASSESGRTGSTDTQY
size: few; length: 13; V: TRBV30; CDR3: AWSVGPSSYNEQF
size: few; length: 11; V: TRBV12-3/TRBV12-4; CDR3: ASRLPRNHEQF
size: few; length: 14; V: TRBV25-1; CDR3: ASSEVHGSDQETQY
size: few; length: 12; V: TRBV5-5; CDR3: ASRDQGRNSPLH
size: many; length: 13; V: TRBV9; CDR3: ASSVDMGQVGEQY
size: few; length: 10; V: TRBV10-3; CDR3: AISHVDTEAF
size: few; length: 14; V: TRBV7-9; CDR3: ASSSPLAGKTDTQY
size: many; length: 15; V: TRBV10-3; CDR3: AINRGPTGRDTDTQY
size: NA; length: 14; V: TRBV6-2/TRBV6-3; CDR3: ASRPRTSGSTDTQY
size: many; length: 9; V: TRBV11-2; CDR3: ASSRTGELF